Listed below are T cell receptor beta chains from one sample, sequenced in a study of T cells in localized non-small cell lung cancer. Profiling relied on immunoSEQ multiplex PCR, and the TCRdb table lists in-frame clones only, not all of them. The sample carries just over 20,000 clones, about 81% recorded once. The specimen comprised peripheral blood, sampled before any cancer treatment. Source of these receptors: a man between 40 and 70 years old with stage I lung adenocarcinoma. Each CDR3 is given with its conserved first and last residue. Fields, in order: CDR3 length, D gene, J gene, clone size, V gene, CDR3 DNA, CDR3 protein. D genes are given only for firm matches. Size is omitted from some rows. Given values are once, few, many or a class for expanded clones.

15,-,TRBJ2-7,-,TRBV6-5,TGTGCCAGCAGTTACTCGGTTATCGGACTCTACGAGCAGTACTTC,CASSYSVIGLYEQYF
18,TRBD2,TRBJ2-3,-,TRBV7-9,TGTGCCAGCAGCAAAAGATTGACTAGCGGATTCAGCACAGATACGCAGTATTTT,CASSKRLTSGFSTDTQYF
16,TRBD1,TRBJ1-1,-,TRBV27,TGTGCCAGCAGTTTCTCTACAGGGGGCCTTGAGACTGAAGCTTTCTTT,CASSFSTGGLETEAFF
14,-,TRBJ1-6,-,TRBV4-2,TGTGCCAGCAGCCAAGAAGGGGATAATTCACCCCTCCACTTT,CASSQEGDNSPLHF
17,TRBD2,TRBJ2-1,-,TRBV7-2,TGTGCCAGCAGCTTAGACCGGACTAGCGGGGGTCGCAATGAGCAGTTCTTC,CASSLDRTSGGRNEQFF
15,-,TRBJ2-3,-,TRBV4-2,TGTGCCAGCAGCCAACTCTACCCCCTCGCAGATACGCAGTATTTT,CASSQLYPLADTQYF
14,-,TRBJ2-5,-,TRBV4-1,TGCGCCAGCAGCCAAGACGGAGGTACAAAGACCCAGTACTTC,CASSQDGGTKTQYF
15,TRBD1,TRBJ2-3,-,TRBV28,TGTGCCAGCAGTTTAGAGGACAGGGGCCTCTTAGGGCAGTATTTT,CASSLEDRGLLGQYF
14,-,TRBJ2-1,-,TRBV19,TGTGCCAGTAACGGTCAGATGGGGGGCAATGAGCAGTTCTTC,CASNGQMGGNEQFF
13,-,TRBJ1-1,-,TRBV2,TGTGCCAGCAGTGAAGCGTCAGTCACTGAAGCTTTCTTT,CASSEASVTEAFF
14,TRBD1,TRBJ2-5,-,TRBV5-1,TGCGCCAGCAGCTTTTTGGGACAGCAAGAGACCCAGTACTTC,CASSFLGQQETQYF
15,-,TRBJ2-3,-,TRBV5-4,TGTGCCAGCAGCTTAGAGATCAGGGAGACAGATACGCAGTATTTT,CASSLEIRETDTQYF
16,TRBD1,TRBJ2-1,-,TRBV4-3,TGCGCCAGCAGCCCCTTCGGGACAGGGTCCCACAATGAGCAGTTCTTC,CASSPFGTGSHNEQFF
15,-,TRBJ2-7,-,TRBV4-1,TGCGCCAGCAGCCAACCGGACGGGAGCTCCTACGAGCAGTACTTC,CASSQPDGSSYEQYF
14,-,TRBJ2-5,-,TRBV10-2,TGCGCCAGCTGGGGGGGGCCGTACCAAGAGACCCAGTACTTC,CASWGGPYQETQYF
18,TRBD2,TRBJ2-3,-,TRBV4-2,TGTGCCAGCAGCCAAGAGCCCAGCGGGGGCCCCCGCACAGATACGCAGTATTTT,CASSQEPSGGPRTDTQYF
13,TRBD1,TRBJ2-1,-,TRBV6-1,TGTGCCAGCCGAGGGACAGGGAGCGGTGAGCAGTTCTTC,CASRGTGSGEQFF
15,-,TRBJ1-5,-,TRBV18,TGTGCCAGCTCACCGACTGACAGTGGGGATCAGCCCCAGCATTTT,CASSPTDSGDQPQHF
17,TRBD2,TRBJ2-3,-,TRBV10-3,TGTGCCATCAGTGACCGCGCACTAGCGGGAGGGCCTGATACGCAGTATTTT,CAISDRALAGGPDTQYF
15,-,TRBJ1-6,-,TRBV5-8,TGTGCCAGCAAGGGACGGGAAACGTATAATTCACCCCTCCACTTT,CASKGRETYNSPLHF
20,TRBD2,TRBJ2-4,-,TRBV28,TGTGCCAGCAGTTTTAGGATGACTAGCGGGGACCCACAGCCCAAAAACATTCAGTACTTC,CASSFRMTSGDPQPKNIQYF
14,TRBD1,TRBJ2-7,-,TRBV5-4,TGTGCCAGCAGCTTGGGGGACAGGTTTGGCGAGCAGTACTTC,CASSLGDRFGEQYF
14,-,TRBJ1-3,-,TRBV10-3,TGTGCCTCTAGCACATTCGGACAAGGAAACACCATATATTTT,CASSTFGQGNTIYF
14,-,TRBJ1-5,-,TRBV16,TGTGCCAGCAGCCAATCCCAGGGCAATCAGCCCCAGCATTTT,CASSQSQGNQPQHF
14,-,TRBJ2-5,-,TRBV10-3,TGTGCCACTACCAGGCCTACTAAACCAGAGACCCAGTACTTC,CATTRPTKPETQYF
15,-,TRBJ2-6,-,TRBV6-4,TGTGCCAGCAGTGACTCCTCATCTGGGGCCAACGTCCTGACTTTC,CASSDSSSGANVLTF
12,-,TRBJ1-1,-,TRBV7-2,TGTGCCAGCAGCCCAGATGGTACTGAAGCTTTCTTT,CASSPDGTEAFF
14,-,TRBJ1-1,-,TRBV5-1,TGCGCCAGCAGCCCGTCCGGGCAGGGCACTGAAGCTTTCTTT,CASSPSGQGTEAFF
16,-,TRBJ2-7,few,TRBV4-2,TGTGCCAGCAGCCAAGCCGCCCGCGTAGGGACCTACGAGCAGTACTTC,CASSQAARVGTYEQYF
14,TRBD2,TRBJ2-7,-,TRBV7-9,TGTGCCAGCAGCTTTAGCGGGGCGACATACGAGCAGTACTTC,CASSFSGATYEQYF
16,TRBD1,TRBJ1-2,-,TRBV6-6,TGTGCCAGCAGCCCCAGGAACTCACAGGGGGCATATGGCTACACCTTC,CASSPRNSQGAYGYTF
13,-,TRBJ1-2,-,TRBV10-2,TGCGCCAGCTCAGGAGACGGCTTCTATGGCTACACCTTC,CASSGDGFYGYTF
16,TRBD1,TRBJ1-1,-,TRBV10-3,TGTGCCATCAGTGGTCAACAGGGGCCGACGAACACTGAAGCTTTCTTT,CAISGQQGPTNTEAFF
15,TRBD2,TRBJ2-5,once,TRBV18,TGTGCCAGCTCAGAGGGCAGCGGGGGTCAAAGGACCCAGTACTTC,CASSEGSGGQRTQYF
15,-,TRBJ2-3,once,TRBV7-9,TGTGCCAGCAGCTTAGCATTGCCAGGGGAAGATACGCAGTATTTT,CASSLALPGEDTQYF
13,-,TRBJ2-5,-,TRBV5-6,TGTGCCAGCAGCTTGGGACCGCAAGAGACCCAGTACTTC,CASSLGPQETQYF
14,-,TRBJ1-1,-,TRBV2,TGTGCCAGCATCTTAGGGGAGATGAACACTGAAGCTTTCTTT,CASILGEMNTEAFF
15,TRBD1,TRBJ2-5,-,TRBV5-1,TGCGCCAGCAGCTTGGGGGACAGAGGCCAAGAGACCCAGTACTTC,CASSLGDRGQETQYF
10,-,TRBJ2-7,-,TRBV27,TGTGCCAGCTTTTCCTACGAGCAGTACTTC,CASFSYEQYF
14,TRBD1,TRBJ2-5,few,TRBV28,TGTGCCAGCAGCTCGGGACAGCTATCAGAGACCCAGTACTTC,CASSSGQLSETQYF